Listed here are 22 T cell receptor beta chains from one sample, sequenced in a study of neoadjuvant nivolumab and ipilimumab in lung cancer. Produced via immunoSEQ multiplex PCR; TCRdb's table is partial and in-frame only. The sample records 25,000 to 35,000 clones, roughly nine tenths being singletons. The sample was peripheral blood, taken after neoadjuvant nivolumab, alone or with ipilimumab, at or shortly before surgery. These receptors were obtained from an adult with non-small cell lung cancer.

The rearrangement links TRBV7-2 to TRBJ1-6; 8 positions match TRBD1. J lost 7 bases, V lost 3 bases, and 8 bases had no gene match. There are 16 residues in the CDR3. Germline V gene data show CDR1 as SGHTA and CDR2 as FQGNSA. The CDR3 nucleotides are TGTGCCAGCAGCTTGACAGGGGATCGTGGGAATTCACCCCTCCACTTT. The encoded protein is CASSLTGDRGNSPLHF.

The chain couples TRBV5-4 to TRBJ2-3, with 7 bases fitting TRBD2. CDR1 and CDR2 (germline): SGHNT, YYREEE (reference sequence). V was clipped by 0 bases and J by 2 bases; unmatched bases: 0. This CDR3 is 14 amino acids long. CDR3 sequence reads: CASSLGLATDTQYF. CDR3 sequence (DNA): TGTGCCAGCAGCTTGGGACTAGCCACAGATACGCAGTATTTT.

The rearrangement joins TRBV29-1 to TRBJ1-1; weak D call: TRBD1 (5 bases). Germline CDR1 and CDR2: SQVTM and ANQGSEA. Deletions cut 5 bases from V and 1 base from J, with 8 bases between. The CDR3 is 12 amino acids. CDR3 sequence reads: CSVRGGNTEAFF. In DNA, the CDR3 is TGCAGCGTTCGGGGGGGGAACACTGAAGCTTTCTTT.

The chain has TRBV18 and TRBJ2-2, with D perhaps matching TRBD2 (6 bases). V was clipped by 6 bases and J by 0 bases, with 14 bases between them. CDR3 length: 16 amino acids. Per germline, CDR1 KGHSH and CDR2 LQKENI. CDR3 sequence reads: CASSPGVLANTGELFF. The CDR3 nucleotides read TGTGCCAGCTCCCCGGGGGTCCTCGCGAACACCGGGGAGCTGTTTTTT.

V is TRBV5-1 and J is TRBJ2-5; unclear D gene. Germline V gene data show CDR1 as SGHRS and CDR2 as YFSETQ. Trimming stripped 3 bases from V and 1 base from J, with 16 bases between. This CDR3 region has 16 residues. This CDR3 is CASSSSTQTGQETQYF. CDR3 nucleotide sequence: TGCGCCAGCAGCTCATCCACGCAGACGGGCCAAGAGACCCAGTACTTC.

The rearrangement joins TRBV11-3 to TRBJ2-2; 12 positions agree with TRBD1. Germline CDR1 reads SGHNT; CDR2 reads YENEEA. The V and J ends lost 3 bases and 2 bases, in that order; junction bases with no gene match: 7. The CDR3 totals 18 residues. CDR3 nucleotide sequence: TGTGCCAGCAGCTTCGAGTCTGGGACAGGGGGCAACACCGGGGAGCTGTTTTTT. Protein sequence: CASSFESGTGGNTGELFF.

This clone was seen just once. This sequence joins TRBV2 and TRBJ1-2; TRBD1 might be the D (6 bases). CDR3 length equals 14 residues. Germline V CDR1 and CDR2: SNHLY, FYNNEI. Deletions cut 4 bases from V and 6 bases from J, with 15 bases between. The CDR3 is CASSVLWGLDGYTF. The CDR3 nucleotides read TGTGCCAGCAGTGTGCTATGGGGGCTCGATGGCTACACCTTC.

The gene calls are TRBV4-1 and TRBJ1-1; 9 bases line up with TRBD1. J gave up 5 bases and V 3 bases, and 7 bases lay outside the gene matches. CDR3 length equals 15 residues. Germline loops: CDR1 MGHRA, CDR2 YSYEKL. The CDR3 nucleotides read TGCGCCAGCAGCCAGGCGGGACAGGGTGGTACTGAAGCTTTCTTT. Residues: CASSQAGQGGTEAFF.

The chain carries TRBV27 and TRBJ2-7, with a tentative D call TRBD2 (7 bases). Trimming took 3 bases from V and 5 from J, leaving 23 bases between them. The CDR3 sequence is 17 residues long. From germline, CDR1 is MNHEY and CDR2 SMNVEV (reference sequence). DNA of the CDR3: TGTGCCAGCAGTTTGACCACCCCTCTTAGAGGGGGGGACGAGCAGTACTTC. Its protein is CASSLTTPLRGGDEQYF.

The rearrangement uses TRBV5-1 and TRBJ1-3, with D maybe TRBD1 (5 bases). Germline CDR1 reads SGHRS; CDR2 reads YFSETQ. The CDR3 is 16 residues long. V lost 0 bases, J lost 1 base, and 11 bases lay in between. CDR3 in amino acids: CASSLDGGISGNTIYF. The DNA for the CDR3 is TGCGCCAGCAGCTTGGACGGGGGGATATCTGGAAACACCATATATTTT.

V and J are TRBV11-1 and TRBJ2-5; weak D call: TRBD1 (6 bases). V was cut by 5 bases and J by 4 bases, with 8 bases left in between. Germline-derived CDR1 and CDR2 are SGHAT and FQDESV (reference sequence). The CDR3 is 12 amino acids. The CDR3 coding sequence is TGTGCCAGCAGCCCGGACAGAGAGACCCAGTACTTC. Translating gives CASSPDRETQYF. The entire variable domain, with the rest obtained from reference TRBV11-1 and TRBJ2-5, is as follows: EAEVAQSPRYKITEKSQAVAFWCDPISGHATLYWYRQILGQGPELLVQFQDESVVDDSQLPKDRFSAERLKGVDSTLKIQPAELGDSAMYLCASSPDRETQYFGPGTRLLVL.

This sequence joins TRBV6-1 and TRBJ1-2; TRBD1 is a possible D gene (5 bases). V was cut by 2 bases and J by 6 bases, with 10 bases left in between. The germline V gene has CDR1 MNHNS and CDR2 SASEGT. The CDR3 is 13 amino acids. The CDR3 reads CASSETRGDGYTF. In DNA, the CDR3 is TGTGCCAGCAGTGAAACGCGGGGGGATGGCTACACCTTC.

V is TRBV5-1 and J is TRBJ1-3; maybe TRBD1 (5 bases). Between the trimmed V and J ends, which lost 0 bases and 1 base, there was a span of 11 bases. The CDR3 is made up of 16 amino acids. Germline V gene lookup returns CDR1 SGHRS and CDR2 YFSETQ. CDR3 in DNA: TGCGCCAGCAGCTTGGCCTCGGGGGGATCTGGAAACACCATATATTTT. It translates to CASSLASGGSGNTIYF. The whole variable domain, filled in from reference TRBV5-1 and TRBJ1-3, reads KAGVTQTPRYLIKTRGQQVTLSCSPISGHRSVSWYQQTPGQGLQFLFEYFSETQRNKGNFPGRFSGRQFSNSRSEMNVSTLELGDSALYLCASSLASGGSGNTIYFGEGSWLTVV.

The chain has TRBV27 and TRBJ1-2, with a possible D match to TRBD1 (5 bases). The CDR3 runs 12 residues. Germline CDR1 MNHEY, CDR2 SMNVEV (reference sequence). V lost 6 bases, J lost 9 bases, and 14 bases lay in between. The CDR3 DNA reads TGTGCCAGCAGAACAGGTTTCGGTCGCTACACCTTC. It encodes CASRTGFGRYTF.

V usage is TRBV9 and J usage is TRBJ2-5; 10 nucleotides agree with TRBD2. From germline, CDR1 is SGDLS and CDR2 YYNGEE. The CDR3 is 14 amino acids. The ends lost 3 bases at V and 4 bases at J; junction bases unmatched: 3. The CDR3 loop is CASSASSGGETQYF. The CDR3 DNA follows: TGTGCCAGCAGCGCTTCTAGCGGGGGAGAGACCCAGTACTTC.

The genes are TRBV18 and TRBJ1-1; D might be TRBD1 (5 bases). V lost 2 bases to trimming and J lost 4 bases, with 17 bases between them. The CDR3 consists of 16 residues. Germline values: CDR1 KGHSH, CDR2 LQKENI. CDR3 amino acids: CASSPSNPGSATEAFF. CDR3 DNA sequence: TGTGCCAGCTCACCATCCAACCCAGGGTCGGCCACTGAAGCTTTCTTT.

V gene TRBV5-4 combines with J gene TRBJ2-3; TRBD2 agrees at 9 bases. CDR1 SGHNT and CDR2 YYREEE come from the germline V gene (reference sequence). The V and J ends lost 2 bases and 6 bases, in that order; junction bases with no gene match: 7. The CDR3 covers 15 residues. This CDR3 is CASSLTLAGIDTQYF. The CDR3 DNA sequence: TGTGCCAGCAGCTTAACGCTAGCGGGGATCGATACGCAGTATTTT.

This sequence joins TRBV29-1 and TRBJ1-5; D not resolved. V was pared by 6 bases and J by 4 bases, with 19 bases between. The germline V gene encodes CDR1 SQVTM and CDR2 ANQGSEA. The CDR3 is made up of 15 amino acids. The CDR3 here is CSVADGFLGNQPQHF. Written as DNA, the CDR3 is TGCAGCGTAGCCGACGGGTTCCTGGGGAATCAGCCCCAGCATTTT.

The genes are TRBV29-1 and TRBJ2-3; no definite D call. Per germline, CDR1 SQVTM and CDR2 ANQGSEA. The CDR3 runs to 10 residues. V was cut by 3 bases and J by 5 bases, with 3 bases left in between. In nucleotides, the CDR3 is TGCAGCGTTGAGGGAGATACGCAGTATTTT. This gives the protein CSVEGDTQYF.

This rearrangement joins TRBV19 to TRBJ2-1; tentatively, D is TRBD1 or TRBD2 (5 bases each). This CDR3 is 13 amino acids long. V was shortened by 10 bases and J by 3 bases, with 13 bases between the two germline ends. Germline values: CDR1 LNHDA, CDR2 SQIVND (reference sequence). CDR3 loop: CATGTYHYNEQFF. The CDR3 region has the DNA TGTGCCACCGGGACCTACCACTACAATGAGCAGTTCTTC.

This clone is a singleton in its sample. The V call is TRBV29-1, the J call TRBJ2-1, with D perhaps TRBD2 (6 bases). Germline-derived CDR1 and CDR2 are SQVTM and ANQGSEA. The V end was cut by 5 bases, the J end by 6 bases, with 8 bases between. This CDR3 spans 11 amino acids. For the CDR3, the DNA is TGCAGCGTTCTCGGGGGCAATGAGCAGTTCTTC. It translates to CSVLGGNEQFF.

The V call is TRBV4-3, the J call TRBJ2-7, with D possibly TRBD1 on 6 matching bases. Germline CDR1 reads LGHNA; CDR2 reads YSLEER. The CDR3 sequence is 17 residues long. The V end lost 0 bases, the J end lost 7 bases, and 22 bases lay between the germline ends. CDR3 residues: CASSQDFLGARGEEQYF. The CDR3 coding sequence is TGCGCCAGCAGCCAAGATTTCTTGGGGGCGAGAGGAGAGGAGCAGTACTTC.